This T cell receptor (beta chain) came from a study of T cells after yellow fever vaccination (dated by TCRdb to the late 2010s). Some background on the complete study: Libraries from fractions with low cell numbers were prepared with the SMART-Seq v4 Ultra Low Input RNA kit. To follow T-cell clones before and after both primary and booster YFV17D yellow fever vaccination, bulk TCR alpha and beta repertoires underwent longitudinal sequencing. Two healthy male donors, one aged 18 to 29 and one aged 30 to 40 years, were included in the cohort. Bulk PBMC replicates and cell subsets were isolated from blood drawn at multiple timepoints before and after both primary and secondary immunization.

This clonotype was recorded at least ten times. Its cognate antigen has yet to be identified. Base qualities are missing; no much larger clone stands one base away. The study at large found these results: Compared with the primary T-cell response, the secondary T-cell response was faster but weaker, reaching its peak on day 5 rather than on day 15. A small share of clonotypes occurred in both CD4 and CD8 compartments, likely arising from convergent recombination. Because abundant contaminating clonotypes from the bulk population could be contained in FACS-sorted repertoires, computational filtering was required. Most clones expanded after primary vaccination (approximately 97% of CD4 and 88% of CD8) were re-detected after the booster, suggesting that broad memory maintenance occurred. Because the study included only a couple of donors, the extent to which the findings can be generalized is limited.

CDR1 and CDR2 are read off the germline V gene (reference sequence) as SEHNR and FQNEAQ. Relative to germline, V is 5 bases shorter and J is 3 bases shorter, with 11 bases between their ends. The CDR3 goes from the cysteine to the phenylalanine over 13 residues. The read is trimmed to its CDR3 DNA, 39 bases read in frame from base 1. TCRdb records Illumina NovaSeq 6000 as the sequencer. Synthesis of TCR cDNA relied on 5'RACE template switching, a step that introduced a universal primer site along with unique molecular identifiers. Priming of cDNA synthesis was performed from both the TCR alpha and TCR beta constant segments. Libraries were amplified in two PCR steps, with sample barcodes and sequencing adapters added in the second step. Sequencing of libraries was done on Illumina HiSeq 2500 (2x100 bp) or NovaSeq (2x150 bp). As for the original processing: MIGEC was used to demultiplex reads and collapse the reads into UMI consensus sequences, and MiXCR was used for V(D)J alignment. Vaccine-responding clonotypes were identified with edgeR using replicate PBMC samples, with FDR below 0.01 and a log2 fold change above 5 up to day 15 being required. CD4 or CD8 identity was assigned to each bulk clonotype according to whether the clonotype was present at higher abundance in the sequenced CD4 repertoire or the sequenced CD8 repertoire. TCRdb reanalyzed the raw reads on its own, using fastp at Q25 for trimming and MiXCR for clone calling, and kept in-frame beta chains. Identical CDR3 protein sequences are pooled into one entry, listed with their most common genes and DNA. TCRdb assigned the V and J calls; the authors' analysis was not used. For this sample the table gives about 350,000 distinct CDR3 sequences, of which about 4% were detected only once. In total, the top ten clones hold approximately 23% of the sample.

Reading the label with the study, this specimen's treatment or condition is: live attenuated yellow fever vaccine strain. At every blood-draw timepoint, two biological replicates of bulk PBMCs were collected. A standard Ficoll-Paque protocol was used to isolate PBMCs from peripheral blood. TriZol was used to extract RNA from bulk PBMCs, from CD4 and CD8 fractions, and from dextramer-positive and dextramer-negative fractions. The rearrangement combines TRBV7-9 with TRBJ2-7; the D segment is perhaps TRBD1 or TRBD2, each sharing 5 matched bases. Sequences were derived from PBMCs, sampled 5 days after the yellow fever booster vaccination. The receptor comes from a man aged 18 to 35 who received the YFV17D yellow fever vaccine. The CDR3 region: CASSTGRSYEQYF. DNA sequence: TGTGCCAGCAGCACGGGACGGAGCTACGAGCAGTACTTC.